This passage covers 30 T cell receptor beta chains from one sample sequenced in a study of T-cell memory formation after mild COVID-19. Using its own MiXCR run on the 5' RACE reads, TCRdb lists one record per CDR3 protein. The data contain 110,000 or so distinct CDR3 sequences, 22% of them seen just once; the ten biggest clones take up under 50%. Sequences were obtained from PBMCs or a T cell subset sorted from them (not recorded which). These receptors were collected from a man younger than 30 who had mild COVID-19 (a few samples of this study predate the infection). Cell type and time point are not known.

V usage is TRBV6-5 and J usage is TRBJ1-2; 9 bases align to TRBD1. The V segment lost 6 bases and the J segment 3 bases; nucleotides outside the gene matches: 5. In germline, CDR1 is MNHEY, CDR2 SVGAGI. The CDR3 extends over 14 amino acids. CDR3 DNA sequence: TGTGCCAGCAGAACGACAGGGGGAGACTATGGCTACACCTTC. Its translation: CASRTTGGDYGYTF.

This clonotype turned up a few times. The V gene is TRBV14, the J gene TRBJ2-1; TRBD1 is a possible D gene (5 bases). V shed 1 base and J shed 2 bases, with 12 bases lying between them. The CDR3 totals 16 residues. The germline V gene encodes CDR1 SGHDN and CDR2 FVKESK. The CDR3 DNA sequence: TGTGCCAGCAGCCAAGGGGCAGGGCCACCCTACAATGAGCAGTTCTTC. Translated, it gives CASSQGAGPPYNEQFF. Variable domain in full (rest from reference TRBV14 and TRBJ2-1): EAGVTQFPSHSVIEKGQTVTLRCDPISGHDNLYWYRRVMGKEIKFLLHFVKESKQDESGMPNNRFLAERTGGTYSTLKVQPAELEDSGVYFCASSQGAGPPYNEQFFGPGTRLTVL.

This clonotype has only a few counts. V and J are TRBV20-1 and TRBJ2-7; 10 positions match TRBD2. Per germline, CDR1 DFQATT and CDR2 SNEGSKA (reference sequence). The CDR3 is made up of 15 amino acids. Unmatched junction bases numbered 7, after V lost 3 bases and J lost 2 bases. The CDR3 DNA reads as TGCAGTGCTAGCGTTAGCGGGGGGCGCACCTACGAGCAGTACTTC. This codes for CSASVSGGRTYEQYF.

In its sample, this clonotype was seen a few times. V gene TRBV4-1 combines with J gene TRBJ2-2; D gene ambiguous. The germline CDR1 and CDR2 sequences are MGHRA and YSYEKL. The CDR3 has 13 residues. V was cut by 3 bases and J by 2 bases, with 4 bases left in between. The CDR3 protein is CASSHVNTGELFF. DNA for the CDR3: TGCGCCAGCAGCCACGTAAACACCGGGGAGCTGTTTTTT.

This clonotype was found a few times. The V and J genes are TRBV10-3 and TRBJ2-1, with D uncertain. Trimming left V 0 bases short and J 9 bases short, with 3 bases between. Germline values: CDR1 ENHRY, CDR2 SYGVKD. The CDR3 length is 11 residues. Here the CDR3 DNA reads TGTGCCATCAGTGAGTCGGTTGAGCAGTTCTTC. Encoded protein: CAISESVEQFF.

This chain links TRBV15 with TRBJ2-3; 9 positions agree with TRBD1. This CDR3 has 17 residues. Germline-derived CDR1 and CDR2 are LNHNV and YYDKDF (reference sequence). Trimming cost V 6 bases and J 2 bases; bases outside gene matches: 12. The DNA of the CDR3 is TGTGCCACCAGTAGCCGCGGGACAGGGAGAATCACAGATACGCAGTATTTT. This encodes CATSSRGTGRITDTQYF.

V usage is TRBV4-1 and J usage is TRBJ1-2, with a tentative D call TRBD1 (6 bases). The CDR3 length is 15 residues. Trimming shortened V by 0 bases and J by 3 bases, and 11 bases separated the two germline ends. Germline V gives CDR1 MGHRA, CDR2 YSYEKL. The DNA of the CDR3 is TGCGCCAGCAGCCAAGAGCTCGACAGGTACTATGGCTACACCTTC. This encodes CASSQELDRYYGYTF.

In this sample, this clonotype turned up a few times. V is TRBV28 and J is TRBJ2-5; 11 bases agree with TRBD2. Germline CDR1 is MDHEN and CDR2 is SYDVKM. V was pared by 6 bases and J by 5 bases, with 11 bases of the junction left unmatched. CDR3 length: 16 residues. The CDR3 DNA sequence: TGTGCCAGCAGGACTTTTAGCGGGGGGGCCCGGGAGACCCAGTACTTC. This gives the protein CASRTFSGGARETQYF.

The table lists this clonotype with a few counts. V gene TRBV6-4 combines with J gene TRBJ1-4; D not certain. Germline CDR1 and CDR2: MRHNA and SNTAGT. Trimming removed 6 bases at V and 7 bases at J, with 15 bases between. The CDR3 covers 14 residues. The chain's CDR3 is CASRKNGWSEKLFF. The CDR3 DNA is TGTGCCAGCAGGAAGAACGGATGGAGTGAAAAACTGTTTTTT.

The CDR3 DNA follows: TGCGCCAGCAGCCAAGTTGGGGGGGGGAGATCTGAAGCTTTCTTT. Translated: CASSQVGGGRSEAFF. The chain recombines TRBV4-3 with TRBJ1-1, with D perhaps matching TRBD1 (5 bases). CDR1 is LGHNA, CDR2 YSLEER, per germline. Trimming pared 1 base from V and 6 bases from J, leaving 15 bases between. The CDR3 has 15 amino acids.

In this sample, this clonotype turned up a few times. The J gene is TRBJ2-2, the V gene TRBV6-1, with D uncertain. CDR3 length: 15 residues. Trimming removed 6 bases at V and 5 bases at J, with 16 bases between. Germline values: CDR1 MNHNS, CDR2 SASEGT. CDR3 bases: TGTGCCAGCAGCGGCCCTAGGGAACTTACCGGGGAGCTGTTTTTT. It yields the protein CASSGPRELTGELFF.

The chain couples TRBV7-9 to TRBJ2-6; D tentatively fits TRBD1 or TRBD2 (5 bases each). The CDR3 covers 17 residues. Germline assignment: CDR1 SEHNR and CDR2 FQNEAQ (reference sequence). V lost 5 bases and J 5 bases, leaving 19 bases between the germline ends. The CDR3 is CASSPTGRGARANVLTF. Written as DNA, the CDR3 is TGTGCCAGCAGCCCCACGGGACGCGGCGCCAGGGCCAACGTCCTGACTTTC.

J is TRBJ1-2 and V is TRBV10-3; 12 bases fit TRBD1. The CDR3 runs to 14 residues. V lost 11 bases to trimming and J lost 3 bases; unmatched junction nucleotides: 7. The germline CDR1 and CDR2 sequences are ENHRY and SYGVKD. The CDR3 DNA sequence: TGTGCCGCAGCCGGGACAGGGGGCGACTATGGCTACACCTTC. It translates to CAAAGTGGDYGYTF.

The V call is TRBV4-1, the J call TRBJ2-3; tentatively, D is TRBD1 (5 bases). The V end was cut by 5 bases, the J end by 3 bases, with 15 bases between. Germline V gives CDR1 MGHRA, CDR2 YSYEKL. The CDR3 covers 15 residues. Written as DNA, the CDR3 is TGCGCCAGCAGCAAGCTAGACAGATTAACAGATACGCAGTATTTT. Encoded protein: CASSKLDRLTDTQYF.

The V call is TRBV4-1, the J call TRBJ1-1; D is uncertain. The V and J ends lost 4 bases and 1 base respectively, with 10 bases between them. The CDR3 is made up of 14 amino acids. CDR1 MGHRA and CDR2 YSYEKL come from the germline V gene. The CDR3 protein is CASSPRLANTEAFF. The CDR3, as DNA: TGCGCCAGCAGCCCTCGACTTGCGAACACTGAAGCTTTCTTT.

This clonotype was seen a handful of times. J is TRBJ2-7 and V is TRBV4-3, with TRBD2 identical over 9 bases. The germline CDR1 and CDR2 sequences are LGHNA and YSLEER. The CDR3 runs to 16 residues. Trimming took 1 base from V and 2 from J; bases not matched to a gene: 6. CDR3 sequence reads: CASSQVRAGGPYEQYV. The CDR3 bases are TGCGCCAGCAGCCAAGTGAGAGCGGGGGGACCCTACGAGCAGTACGTC.

This clonotype was recorded a few times. The V gene is TRBV5-5, the J gene TRBJ2-7, with D perhaps TRBD1 (8 bases). In germline, CDR1 is SGHKS, CDR2 YYEKEE (reference sequence). V lost 7 bases to trimming and J lost 7 bases, with 21 bases between them. The CDR3 spans 14 residues. CDR3 region: CASAPGQGGEEQYF. The CDR3, as DNA: TGTGCCAGCGCACCTGGACAGGGAGGGGAAGAGCAGTACTTC.

This clonotype was counted only a few times. The chain employs TRBV12-3 or TRBV12-4 and TRBJ2-7; the match to TRBD2 covers 8 bases. The ends lost 6 bases at V and 0 bases at J; junction bases unmatched: 7. CDR3 length equals 15 residues. The CDR3 loop reads CASSPAGGISYEQYF. Here the CDR3 DNA reads TGTGCCAGCAGCCCGGCGGGGGGTATCTCCTACGAGCAGTACTTC.

This clonotype was counted between two and nine times. The gene calls are TRBV4-2 and TRBJ2-7, with unresolved D. CDR1 and CDR2 (germline): LGHNA, YNFKEQ. The CDR3 is 14 residues long. V lost 1 base and J lost 2, with 9 bases in between. The CDR3 is CASSQVADTYEQYF. In DNA, the CDR3 is TGTGCCAGCAGCCAAGTTGCAGACACCTACGAGCAGTACTTC.

This clonotype was detected only a few times. The V and J genes are TRBV29-1 and TRBJ2-7, with TRBD1 matching 7 bases. The germline CDR1 and CDR2 sequences are SQVTM and ANQGSEA. With 0 bases clipped from V and 1 base from J, the junction kept 9 bases outside the gene matches. CDR3 length equals 16 residues. The CDR3, as DNA: TGCAGCGTTGAAGAGGTAGGGACAGCCGAATCCTACGAGCAGTACTTC. This encodes CSVEEVGTAESYEQYF.

The chain employs TRBV7-9 and TRBJ2-7, with a tentative D call TRBD1 (6 bases). This CDR3 region has 13 residues. The germline V gene encodes CDR1 SEHNR and CDR2 FQNEAQ (reference sequence). V was trimmed by 5 bases and J by 3 bases, leaving 11 bases between them. CDR3 DNA: TGTGCCAGCAGCCACAGGGATGGCTACGAGCAGTACGTC. Translation: CASSHRDGYEQYV.

The chain links TRBV4-3 to TRBJ2-1; D is perhaps TRBD1 (6 bases). Germline assignment: CDR1 LGHNA and CDR2 YSLEER. The CDR3 extends over 14 amino acids. The V and J ends lost 0 bases and 5 bases respectively, with 8 bases between them. This CDR3 is CASSQDSGDNEQFF. The DNA of the CDR3 is TGCGCCAGCAGCCAAGATTCAGGGGACAATGAGCAGTTCTTC.

This rearrangement joins TRBV12-3 or TRBV12-4 to TRBJ2-3, with D uncertain. This CDR3 is built from 14 residues. V lost 2 bases and J lost 2, with 8 bases in between. The CDR3 region is CASSLSSFTDTQYF. In DNA, the CDR3 is TGTGCCAGCAGTTTATCCTCTTTCACAGATACGCAGTATTTT.

This clonotype showed up just a few times. The chain employs TRBV9 and TRBJ2-7; a weak D match, TRBD2 (5 bases). This CDR3 is 14 amino acids long. The germline gives CDR1 SGDLS, CDR2 YYNGEE. The V end lost 4 bases, the J end lost 3 bases, and 14 bases lay between the germline ends. The CDR3 DNA reads TGTGCCAGCAGCTCAGGCATGGGAGACTACGAGCAGTACTTC. Protein product: CASSSGMGDYEQYF.

The V gene is TRBV5-4, the J gene TRBJ2-5; D is undetermined. This CDR3 is 15 amino acids long. Trimming removed 2 bases at V and 1 base at J, with 12 bases between. Looked up from germline, CDR1 is SGHNT and CDR2 is YYREEE (reference sequence). CDR3 nucleotides: TGTGCCAGCAGCTTAAAGCGATTGGTCCAAGAGACCCAGTACTTC. It specifies CASSLKRLVQETQYF.

The chain employs TRBV27 and TRBJ1-5; D uncertain. Germline loops: CDR1 MNHEY, CDR2 SMNVEV (reference sequence). There are 14 residues in the CDR3. Trimming removed 3 bases from V and 1 base from J, with 7 bases in between. The CDR3 protein is CASSFGGSNQPQHF. CDR3 bases: TGTGCCAGCAGTTTTGGCGGAAGCAATCAGCCCCAGCATTTT.

This clonotype was observed a few times. This sequence joins TRBV5-1 and TRBJ1-2; no clear D. This CDR3 contains 11 residues. V was clipped by 4 bases and J by 13 bases, with 14 bases between them. Germline-derived CDR1 and CDR2 are SGHRS and YFSETQ. The CDR3 spells CASSEDGRFTF. The CDR3 DNA reads as TGCGCCAGCAGCGAGGACGGACGCTTCACCTTC.

CDR3 bases: TGTGCCAGCAGCTCCGGGTGGGAAGCTTTCTTT. It is translated as CASSSGWEAFF. The chain carries TRBV7-9 and TRBJ1-1; unclear D gene. The V end lost 4 bases, the J end lost 8 bases, and 8 bases lay between the germline ends. The length of the CDR3 is 11 residues. The germline V gene encodes CDR1 SEHNR and CDR2 FQNEAQ (reference sequence).

The V gene is TRBV6-5, the J gene TRBJ2-7; 8 nucleotides align to TRBD2. CDR1 and CDR2 from the germline V gene are MNHEY and SVGAGI. V was clipped by 6 bases and J by 0 bases; unmatched bases: 7. This CDR3 spans 15 amino acids. CDR3 nucleotides: TGTGCCAGCAGCCCAACGGGGGGGAGCTCCTACGAGCAGTACTTC. Encoded protein: CASSPTGGSSYEQYF.

This clonotype was seen at least ten times. V gene TRBV3-1 combines with J gene TRBJ2-1; 7 bases agree with TRBD2. CDR1 and CDR2 from the germline V gene are LGHDT and YNNKEL (reference sequence). The CDR3 has 15 residues. Trimming removed 3 bases from V and 2 bases from J; junction bases left unmatched: 4. CDR3 DNA sequence: TGTGCCAGCAGCCATGTACTAGCGCCCTACAATGAGCAGTTCTTC. This sequence encodes CASSHVLAPYNEQFF.